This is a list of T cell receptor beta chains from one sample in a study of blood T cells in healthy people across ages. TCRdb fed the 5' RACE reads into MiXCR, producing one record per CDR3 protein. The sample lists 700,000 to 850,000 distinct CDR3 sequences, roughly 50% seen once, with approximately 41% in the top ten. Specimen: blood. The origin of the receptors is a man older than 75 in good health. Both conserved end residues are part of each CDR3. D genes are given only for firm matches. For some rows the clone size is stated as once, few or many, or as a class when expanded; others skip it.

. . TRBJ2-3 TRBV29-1 TGCAGCGGTCAACAGGGTGGGAAATCGCAGTATTTT CSGQQGGKSQYF
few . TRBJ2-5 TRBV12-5 TGTGCTAGTGGTTTGTGGGAGACCCAGTACTTC CASGLWETQYF
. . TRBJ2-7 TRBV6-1 TGTGCCAGCAGTGATCTTTCGGGATTTAGCTCCTACGAGCAGTACTTC CASSDLSGFSSYEQYF
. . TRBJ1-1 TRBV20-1 TGCAGTGCTAGGGGCCCCGACTTAAACACTGAAGCTTTCTTT CSARGPDLNTEAFF
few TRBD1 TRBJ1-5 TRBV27 TGTGCCAGCAGTTCGGGACAGTTCAATCAGCCCCAGCATTTT CASSSGQFNQPQHF
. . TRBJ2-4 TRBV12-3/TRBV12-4 TGTGCCAGCAGCGGTACTGGGCGTAGGGGGGGCATTTTCAAAAACATTCAGTACTTC CASSGTGRRGGIFKNIQYF
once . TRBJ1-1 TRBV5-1 TGCGCCAGCAGCGAGGCAAGAATGAACACTGAAGCTTTCTTT CASSEARMNTEAFF
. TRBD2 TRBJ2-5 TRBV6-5 TGTGCCAGCAGTTACACTAGCGCCCTATCGGAGACCCAGTACTTC CASSYTSALSETQYF
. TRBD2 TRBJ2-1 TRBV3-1 TGTGCCAGCAGCCAGGCCGGGCTAGCGGGAGGCCCTCAGTTCTTC CASSQAGLAGGPQFF
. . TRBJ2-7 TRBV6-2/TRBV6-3 TGTGCCGCCCGAGGGGCCCCCCCCTACAATGAGCAGTACTTC CAARGAPPYNEQYF
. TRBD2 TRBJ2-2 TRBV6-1 TGTGCCAGCAGGCGAGGCCTGCGGCGGGGGGACACCGGGGAGCTGTTTTTT CASRRGLRRGDTGELFF
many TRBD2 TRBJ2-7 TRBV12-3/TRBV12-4 TGTGCCAGCAGGCCGGGACTAGCGGCTACCTACGAGCAGTACTTC CASRPGLAATYEQYF
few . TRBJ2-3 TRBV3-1 TGTGCCAGCAGCCATGGAAGTCTTCCCCCAGATACGCAGTATTTT CASSHGSLPPDTQYF
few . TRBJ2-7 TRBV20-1 TGCAGTGCTACCGAGAGGACCGCCTACGAGCAGTACTTC CSATERTAYEQYF
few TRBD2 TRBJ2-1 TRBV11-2 TGTGCCAGCAGCCAGCGGGAGGTCCGGAATGAGCAGTTCTTC CASSQREVRNEQFF
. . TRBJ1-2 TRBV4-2 TGTGCCTGCAGCCAAGATTGGGCCGAAAACTATGGCTACACCTTC CACSQDWAENYGYTF
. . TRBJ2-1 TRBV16 TGTGCCAGCAGACTAGGGACGGGTGACGATGAGCAGTTCTTC CASRLGTGDDEQFF
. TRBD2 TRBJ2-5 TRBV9 TGTGCCAGCAGCGGAGGGACTAGCGGGAGGGAGACCCAGTACTTC CASSGGTSGRETQYF
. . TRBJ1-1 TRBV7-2 TGTGCCAGCACTCTGCGGGGGAGCACTGAAGCTTTCTTT CASTLRGSTEAFF
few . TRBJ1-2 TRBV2 TGTGCCAGCAGCCGGGCGGGGGGCTACACCTTC CASSRAGGYTF
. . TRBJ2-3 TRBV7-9 TGTGCCAGCAGCACCCGCCCCCTTAACACAGATACGCAGTATTTT CASSTRPLNTDTQYF
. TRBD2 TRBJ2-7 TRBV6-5 TGTGCCAGCACGCGGGAGGACAATGAGCAGTACTTC CASTREDNEQYF
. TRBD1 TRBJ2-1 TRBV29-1 TGCAGCGTTGCAACCCGGACAGGGTGGAATGAGCAGTTCTTC CSVATRTGWNEQFF